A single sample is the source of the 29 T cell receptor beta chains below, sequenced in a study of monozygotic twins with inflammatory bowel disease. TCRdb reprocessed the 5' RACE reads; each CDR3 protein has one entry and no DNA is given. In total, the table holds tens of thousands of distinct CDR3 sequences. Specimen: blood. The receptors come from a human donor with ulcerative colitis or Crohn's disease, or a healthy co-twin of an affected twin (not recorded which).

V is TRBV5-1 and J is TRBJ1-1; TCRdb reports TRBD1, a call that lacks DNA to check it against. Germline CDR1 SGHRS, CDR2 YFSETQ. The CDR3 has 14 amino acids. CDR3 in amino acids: CASSFFDRAAEAFF.

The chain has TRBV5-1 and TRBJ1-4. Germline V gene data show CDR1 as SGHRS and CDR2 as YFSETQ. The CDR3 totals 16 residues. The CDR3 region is CASSPHPEGTNEKLFF.

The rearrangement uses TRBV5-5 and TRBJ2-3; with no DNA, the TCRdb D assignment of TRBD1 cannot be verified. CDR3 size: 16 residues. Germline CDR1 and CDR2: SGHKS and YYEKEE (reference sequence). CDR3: CASSLAGTRSTDTQYF.

The CDR3 reads CASNRQYPTKETQYF. The V call is TRBV5-8, the J call TRBJ2-5. This CDR3 has 15 residues. Germline V lookup: CDR1 SGHTS, CDR2 YDEGEE.

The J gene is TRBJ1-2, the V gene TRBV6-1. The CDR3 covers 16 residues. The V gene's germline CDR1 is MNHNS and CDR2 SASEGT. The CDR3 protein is CASSEHYAGPLYGYTF.

CDR3: CASSLEPGPLGAYTF. The chain carries TRBV11-2 and TRBJ1-2; TCRdb proposes TRBD1, but this gene call is untestable without DNA. Germline lookup yields CDR1 SGHAT and CDR2 FQNNGV. The length of the CDR3 is 15 residues. The full variable domain, rest sourced from reference TRBV11-2 and TRBJ1-2, is EAGVAQSPRYKIIEKRQSVAFWCNPISGHATLYWYQQILGQGPKLLIQFQNNGVVDDSQLPKDRFSAERLKGVDSTLKIQPAKLEDSAVYLCASSLEPGPLGAYTFGSGTRLTVV.

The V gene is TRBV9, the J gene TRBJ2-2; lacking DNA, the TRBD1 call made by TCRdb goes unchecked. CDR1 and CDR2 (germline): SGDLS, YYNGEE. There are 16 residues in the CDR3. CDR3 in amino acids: CASSVTGGSNTGELFF. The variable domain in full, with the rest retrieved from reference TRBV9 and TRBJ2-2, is DSGVTQTPKHLITATGQRVTLRCSPRSGDLSVYWYQQSLDQGLQFLIQYYNGEERAKGNILERFSAQQFPDLHSELNLSSLELGDSALYFCASSVTGGSNTGELFFGEGSRLTVL.

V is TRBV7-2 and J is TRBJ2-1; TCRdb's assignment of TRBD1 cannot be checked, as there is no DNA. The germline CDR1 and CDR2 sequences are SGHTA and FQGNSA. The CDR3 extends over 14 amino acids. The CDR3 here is CASSYTGFNNEQFF.

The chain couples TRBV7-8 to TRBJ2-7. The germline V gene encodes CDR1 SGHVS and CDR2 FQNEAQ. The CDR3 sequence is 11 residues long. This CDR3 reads CASSLLWEQYF.

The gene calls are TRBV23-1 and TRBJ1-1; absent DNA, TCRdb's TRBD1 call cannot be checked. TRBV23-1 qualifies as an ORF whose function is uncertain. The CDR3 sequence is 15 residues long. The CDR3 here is CASSQSSGLNTEAFF.

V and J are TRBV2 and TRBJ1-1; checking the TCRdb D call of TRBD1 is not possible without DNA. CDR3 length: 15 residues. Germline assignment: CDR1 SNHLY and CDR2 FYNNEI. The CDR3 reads CASSGGRVRSTEAFF. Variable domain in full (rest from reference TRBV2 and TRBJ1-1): EPEVTQTPSHQVTQMGQEVILRCVPISNHLYFYWYRQILGQKVEFLVSFYNNEISEKSEIFDDQFSVERPDGSNFTLKIRSTKLEDSAMYFCASSGGRVRSTEAFFGQGTRLTVV.

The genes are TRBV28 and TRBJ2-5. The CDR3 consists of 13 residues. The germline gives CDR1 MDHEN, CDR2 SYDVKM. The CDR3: CASSWVYQETQYF.

The CDR3 loop reads CASSLGISDYFSYEQYF. The chain couples TRBV5-1 to TRBJ2-7; the D call of TRBD2 rests on TCRdb alone, since no DNA is present to check it. The germline CDR1 and CDR2 sequences are SGHRS and YFSETQ. This CDR3 contains 17 residues.

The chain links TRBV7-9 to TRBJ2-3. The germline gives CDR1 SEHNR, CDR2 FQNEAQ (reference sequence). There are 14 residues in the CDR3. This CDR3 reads CASSLDSGTDTRYF.

The CDR3 region is CASSAGTGARTGELFF. This sequence joins TRBV5-5 and TRBJ2-2; TCRdb selects TRBD1, and the lack of DNA leaves this call unchecked. Germline-derived CDR1 and CDR2 are SGHKS and YYEKEE (reference sequence). This CDR3 spans 16 amino acids.

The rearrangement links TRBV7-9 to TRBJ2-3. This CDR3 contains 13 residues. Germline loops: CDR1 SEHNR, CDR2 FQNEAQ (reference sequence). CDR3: CASSLGDGHTQYF.

CDR3 in amino acids: CASSLRPGGAGELFF. J is TRBJ2-2 and V is TRBV7-6; checking the TCRdb D call of TRBD2 is not possible without DNA. CDR1 is SGHVS and CDR2 is FNYEAQ in the germline V gene. The CDR3 has 15 amino acids.

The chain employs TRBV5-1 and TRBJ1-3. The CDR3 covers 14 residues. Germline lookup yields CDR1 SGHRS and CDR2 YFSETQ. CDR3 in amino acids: CASSGASSGNTIYF.

This CDR3 reads CASSPDRAAPQHF. The V call is TRBV7-9, the J call TRBJ1-5; TCRdb's D gene call, TRBD1, goes unchecked for lack of DNA. Germline V gene sequence: CDR1 SEHNR, CDR2 FQNEAQ (reference sequence). The CDR3 extends over 13 amino acids.

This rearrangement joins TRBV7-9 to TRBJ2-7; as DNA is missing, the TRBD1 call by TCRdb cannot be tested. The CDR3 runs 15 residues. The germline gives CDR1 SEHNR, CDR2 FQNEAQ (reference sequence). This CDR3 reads CASSPQEAGGSEQYF.

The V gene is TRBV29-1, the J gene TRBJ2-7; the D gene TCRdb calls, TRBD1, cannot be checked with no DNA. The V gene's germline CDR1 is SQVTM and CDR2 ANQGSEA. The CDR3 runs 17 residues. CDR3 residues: CSPTWTKRISGAYEQYF.

This CDR3 is CASSYQEKDTQYF. The chain joins TRBV6-5 to TRBJ2-3. Germline V gives CDR1 MNHEY, CDR2 SVGAGI. The CDR3 has 13 residues.

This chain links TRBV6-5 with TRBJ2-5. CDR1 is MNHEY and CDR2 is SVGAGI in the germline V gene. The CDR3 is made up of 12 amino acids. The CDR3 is CASSSTQETQYF.

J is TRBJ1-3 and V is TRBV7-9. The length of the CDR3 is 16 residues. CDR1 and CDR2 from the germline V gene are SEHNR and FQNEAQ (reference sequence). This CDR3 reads CASSRGGGFAGNTIYF.

The CDR3 protein is CASRNIRVWETQYF. The chain couples TRBV7-8 to TRBJ2-5. The CDR3 loop spans 14 amino acids. The germline gives CDR1 SGHVS, CDR2 FQNEAQ. The whole variable domain, remainder taken from reference TRBV7-8 and TRBJ2-5, is GAGVSQSPRYKVAKRGQDVALRCDPISGHVSLFWYQQALGQGPEFLTYFQNEAQLDKSGLPSDRFFAERPEGSVSTLKIQRTQQEDSAVYLCASRNIRVWETQYFGPGTRLLVL.

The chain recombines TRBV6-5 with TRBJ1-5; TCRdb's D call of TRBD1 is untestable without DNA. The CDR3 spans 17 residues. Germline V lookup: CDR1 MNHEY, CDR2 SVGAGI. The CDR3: CASSYSGTASSNQPQHF.

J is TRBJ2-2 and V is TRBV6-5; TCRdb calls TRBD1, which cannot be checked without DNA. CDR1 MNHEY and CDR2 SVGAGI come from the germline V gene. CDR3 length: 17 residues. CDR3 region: CASSYRTIQGVTGELFF.

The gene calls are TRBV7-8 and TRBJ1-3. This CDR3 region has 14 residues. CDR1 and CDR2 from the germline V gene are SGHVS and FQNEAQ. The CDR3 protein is CASSFATLGNTIYF.

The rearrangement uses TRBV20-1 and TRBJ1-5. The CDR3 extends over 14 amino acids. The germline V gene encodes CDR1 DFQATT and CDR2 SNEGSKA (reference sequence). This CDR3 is CSARDWASLQPQHF.